This entry lists 23 T cell receptor beta chains sequenced from one sample in a study of cytomegalovirus exposure and HLA in healthy donors. PCR involved 60 Vbeta and 13 Jbeta primers. The data were produced by immunoSEQ multiplex PCR, yet TCRdb's version contains in-frame clones alone and is incomplete. Of around 120,000 clones listed, just over 70% were seen once; the top ten hold more than 2.5%. Sequenced material: PBMCs. Receptors originate from a woman aged 55-70 years in good health and CMV-seropositive.

V usage is TRBV5-4 and J usage is TRBJ1-2; 9 bases are a match to TRBD1. The CDR3 loop spans 14 amino acids. V lost 3 bases to trimming and J lost 5 bases; unmatched junction nucleotides: 5. Germline V gene data show CDR1 as SGHNT and CDR2 as YYREEE (reference sequence). The chain's CDR3 is CASSSGQGVYGYTF. The DNA of the CDR3 is TGTGCCAGCAGCTCGGGACAGGGTGTTTATGGCTACACCTTC.

Worth noting for this clone: Other DNA variants within this sample encode the same CDR3. CDR3 sequence (DNA): TGTGCCAGCAGTTACTCACCAGCGGGGGGGTATGGCTACACCTTC. This encodes CASSYSPAGGYGYTF. V gene TRBV6-5 combines with J gene TRBJ1-2; TRBD1 might be the D (5 bases). CDR1 and CDR2 (germline): MNHEY, SVGAGI. The length of the CDR3 is 15 residues. With 0 bases removed from V and 5 bases from J, the gap between germline ends came to 13 bases.

This clone was detected only once. This chain connects TRBV5-1 to TRBJ1-2; 12 bases map to TRBD1. Looked up from germline, CDR1 is SGHRS and CDR2 is YFSETQ. Losses at the gene ends were 6 bases for V and 7 bases for J; bases not matched to a gene: 7. There are 14 residues in the CDR3. The CDR3 nucleotides read TGCGCCAGCACCACCGGGACAGGGGGCCTTGGCTACACCTTC. This codes for CASTTGTGGLGYTF.

The chain combines TRBV5-1 with TRBJ2-1, with D possibly being TRBD2 (6 bases). The length of the CDR3 is 15 residues. The germline V gene encodes CDR1 SGHRS and CDR2 YFSETQ. The V end was cut by 3 bases, the J end by 3 bases, with 13 bases between. Here the CDR3 reads CASSSARGVYNEQFF. Written as DNA, the CDR3 is TGCGCCAGCAGCTCGGCCCGCGGGGTCTACAATGAGCAGTTCTTC.

The chain's CDR3 is CASSQRGGITDTQYF. The CDR3 nucleotides are TGTGCCAGCAGTCAGCGGGGGGGAATCACAGATACGCAGTATTTT. The chain has TRBV6-5 and TRBJ2-3, with 10 bases lining up with TRBD2. Trimming took 5 bases from V and 2 from J; bases not matched to a gene: 4. The germline V gene has CDR1 MNHEY and CDR2 SVGAGI. The CDR3 spans 15 residues.

V is TRBV12-5 and J is TRBJ2-7, with D possibly matching TRBD2 (6 bases). Judging by the DNA end, TRBJ2-1 fits better; the J call may be wrong. Germline V gene data show CDR1 as LGHNT and CDR2 as FRNRAP. The CDR3 runs to 15 residues. The CDR3 region has the DNA TGTGCTAGTGGCAGGCGGGACCCAAAGCGGTATGAGCAGTTCTTC. The encoded protein is CASGRRDPKRYEQFF.

This CDR3 reads CASSFGTGQNEQYF. For the CDR3, the DNA is TGTGCCAGCAGCTTCGGGACAGGGCAAAACGAGCAGTACTTC. The genes are TRBV5-4 and TRBJ2-7; 9 positions agree with TRBD1. Per the germline V gene, CDR1 is SGHNT and CDR2 is YYREEE (reference sequence). With 2 bases clipped from V and 5 bases from J, the junction kept 5 bases outside the gene matches. CDR3 size: 14 residues.

The rearrangement joins TRBV5-4 to TRBJ1-2, with 7 bases lining up with TRBD1. Germline values: CDR1 SGHNT, CDR2 YYREEE (reference sequence). This CDR3 comprises 12 residues. V lost 3 bases to trimming and J lost 8 bases; unmatched junction nucleotides: 4. The CDR3 here is CASSYRGNGYTF. The CDR3 coding sequence is TGTGCCAGCAGCTACAGGGGAAACGGCTACACCTTC. Full variable domain (outside the CDR3, taken from reference TRBV5-4 and TRBJ1-2): ETGVTQSPTHLIKTRGQQVTLRCSSQSGHNTVSWYQQALGQGPQFIFQYYREEENGRGNFPPRFSGLQFPNYSSELNVNALELDDSALYLCASSYRGNGYTFGSGTRLTVV.

The gene calls are TRBV5-1 and TRBJ2-5, with D perhaps TRBD2 (7 bases). Per the germline V gene, CDR1 is SGHRS and CDR2 is YFSETQ. CDR3 length: 16 amino acids. V shed 3 bases and J shed 5 bases, with 20 bases lying between them. CDR3 in DNA: TGCGCCAGCAGCTCCGTACCGGGGGGCGTTTGGGAGACCCAGTACTTC. Its translation: CASSSVPGGVWETQYF.

The genes are TRBV19 and TRBJ1-2; a weak D match, TRBD1 (6 bases). CDR1 and CDR2 from the germline V gene are LNHDA and SQIVND (reference sequence). V was cut by 10 bases and J by 5 bases, with 17 bases left in between. The CDR3 totals 13 residues. The CDR3 region is CAIASKGGYGYTF. In DNA form, the CDR3 reads TGTGCCATCGCCTCGAAGGGGGGGTATGGCTACACCTTC.

The chain recombines TRBV12-5 with TRBJ2-3, with a weak D call TRBD1 (6 bases). The CDR3 runs to 16 residues. In germline, CDR1 is LGHNT, CDR2 FRNRAP. The ends were cut back, 7 bases at V and 4 bases at J, with 21 bases in the middle. CDR3 sequence (DNA): TGTGCTAGTGACCCCGACAGGTTCGCTTGGCCAGATACGCAGTATTTT. Its protein is CASDPDRFAWPDTQYF.

The chain uses TRBV2 and TRBJ1-1, with 9 bases that match TRBD1. This CDR3 is built from 14 residues. Germline loops: CDR1 SNHLY, CDR2 FYNNEI. V was clipped by 6 bases and J by 3 bases; unmatched bases: 5. CDR3 amino acids: CASRQGASDTEAFF. The CDR3 DNA is TGTGCCAGCAGACAGGGGGCGTCAGACACTGAAGCTTTCTTT.

The chain joins TRBV9 to TRBJ1-2, with 7 bases fitting TRBD1. This CDR3 contains 13 residues. Germline loops: CDR1 SGDLS, CDR2 YYNGEE. The J segment lost 3 bases and the V segment lost 3 bases, leaving 2 bases of the junction unmatched. The CDR3 sequence is CASSEGTDYGYTF. CDR3 nucleotide sequence: TGTGCCAGCAGCGAAGGGACAGACTATGGCTACACCTTC.

The chain carries TRBV19 and TRBJ2-6, with D unclear. The CDR3 consists of 15 residues. The germline V gene has CDR1 LNHDA and CDR2 SQIVND (reference sequence). With 5 bases removed from V and 0 bases from J, the gap between germline ends came to 8 bases. CDR3 sequence: CASSAFSSGANVLTF. For the CDR3, the DNA is TGTGCCAGTAGTGCCTTTAGCTCTGGGGCCAACGTCCTGACTTTC.

This clone was seen just once. The chain joins TRBV2 to TRBJ1-2; possibly TRBD1 for D (6 bases). The V end was cut by 3 bases, the J end by 2 bases, with 10 bases between. Germline values: CDR1 SNHLY, CDR2 FYNNEI. The CDR3 has 14 amino acids. The CDR3 reads CASSEVGGNYGYTF. CDR3 sequence (DNA): TGTGCCAGCAGTGAGGTAGGGGGAAACTATGGCTACACCTTC.

CDR3 protein: CASSLRTGEYQETQYF. CDR3 DNA sequence: TGTGCCAGCAGCTTGAGGACAGGGGAGTACCAAGAGACCCAGTACTTC. The chain links TRBV5-6 to TRBJ2-5; 9 positions agree with TRBD1. V trimming: 1 base; J trimming: 0 bases; junction bases outside the gene matches: 4. The CDR3 runs to 16 residues. Per germline, CDR1 SGHDT and CDR2 YYEEEE.

The CDR3 protein is CASSLGLGGNYGYTF. The CDR3 nucleotides read TGTGCCAGCAGCTTAGGGTTGGGGGGTAACTATGGCTACACCTTC. V usage is TRBV7-8 and J usage is TRBJ1-2, with a possible D match to TRBD1 (5 bases). The CDR3 is 15 amino acids. Germline lookup yields CDR1 SGHVS and CDR2 FQNEAQ. Trimming cost V 1 base and J 1 base, with 10 bases left between them.

This clone was seen a few times. The chain links TRBV9 to TRBJ1-4; 7 bases map to TRBD1. V lost 4 bases to trimming and J lost 4 bases; unmatched junction nucleotides: 10. The CDR3 contains 16 residues. CDR1 is SGDLS and CDR2 is YYNGEE in the germline V gene. The CDR3 DNA reads as TGTGCCAGCAGCTCTGGGCTGGGACAGAATAATGAAAAACTGTTTTTT. Protein sequence: CASSSGLGQNNEKLFF.

The V gene is TRBV25-1, the J gene TRBJ1-5; the match to TRBD1 covers 7 bases. Per germline, CDR1 MGHDK and CDR2 SYGVNS. V shed 3 bases, J shed 2 bases, and the junction held 4 bases outside the gene matches. The length of the CDR3 is 15 residues. CDR3 sequence reads: CASSDRTGGNQPQHF. CDR3 DNA: TGTGCCAGCAGTGATAGGACAGGAGGCAATCAGCCCCAGCATTTT.

V is TRBV19 and J is TRBJ1-5, with D unclear. The CDR3 totals 15 residues. Germline-derived CDR1 and CDR2 are LNHDA and SQIVND (reference sequence). V lost 2 bases and J 0 bases, leaving 8 bases between the germline ends. CDR3 coding DNA: TGTGCCAGTAGTATATTGAGTTATAGCAATCAGCCCCAGCATTTT. This sequence encodes CASSILSYSNQPQHF.

This clone was counted between two and nine times. CDR3 sequence: CASSSYSSYEQYF. The CDR3 DNA reads TGTGCCAGCAGCTCGTACTCCTCCTACGAGCAGTACTTC. V gene TRBV13 combines with J gene TRBJ2-7, with D unresolved. The CDR3 spans 13 residues. Germline V gene data show CDR1 as PRHDT and CDR2 as FYEKMQ (reference sequence). The V and J ends lost 4 bases and 0 bases respectively, with 7 bases between them. Looking up the rest from reference TRBV13 and TRBJ2-7 gives the full variable domain: AAGVIQSPRHLIKEKRETATLKCYPIPRHDTVYWYQQGPGQDPQFLISFYEKMQSDKGSIPDRFSAQQFSDYHSELNMSSLELGDSALYFCASSSYSSYEQYFGPGTRLTVT.

This clone has just a few counts. V gene TRBV4-1 combines with J gene TRBJ1-5; a weak D match, TRBD1 (5 bases). Germline CDR1 and CDR2: MGHRA and YSYEKL. The CDR3 covers 15 residues. Trimming shortened V by 1 base and J by 2 bases, and 9 bases separated the two germline ends. CDR3 in DNA: TGCGCCAGCAGCCAAGGTAAAGGGGGCAATCAGCCCCAGCATTTT. It encodes CASSQGKGGNQPQHF.

This clone was observed a handful of times. The chain joins TRBV6-5 to TRBJ1-2; no clear D gene. The CDR3 consists of 11 residues. The V gene's germline CDR1 is MNHEY and CDR2 SVGAGI. The V end lost 5 bases, the J end lost 7 bases, and 8 bases lay between the germline ends. CDR3 DNA sequence: TGTGCCAGCAGTCCGGGTGCTGGCTACACCTTC. As protein: CASSPGAGYTF.